This TCR beta chain is from a study of shared clonotypes between healthy human individuals. Findings of the study overall: Tissues were not sampled, only blood, and their repertoires likely differ. Non-shared clonotypes showed lower generation probabilities than clonotypes common to all four donors. When naive CD4 clonotypes were compared across a few donors, 5% to 5.5% were shared.

Every subset had its genomic DNA shared out evenly among several immunoSEQ plates. Sequenced by immunoSEQ multiplex PCR; TCRdb stores in-frame clones only, minus some. The sample records some 1.5 million clones, nearly 99% being singletons. V dropped 6 bases and J dropped 8 bases, with 14 bases sitting between them. Germline CDR1 reads SQVTM; CDR2 reads ANQGSEA. This CDR3 region has 12 residues. A note on this clone: Its antigen is undetermined.

Sequenced: naive CD4+ T cells sorted from blood. The subset denotes: CD45RA+ positively selected. The chain links TRBV29-1 to TRBJ2-1; D is unresolved. The clonotype comes from a man aged 30 to 39 in good health. The CDR3 nucleotides are TGCAGCGTAAAGGGCCCTGGCGATGAGCAGTTCTTC. Amino acids: CSVKGPGDEQFF.